Listed here are 6 T cell receptor beta chains from one sample, sequenced in a study of blood T cell repertoires in COVID-19. Assay: immunoSEQ multiplex PCR; the TCRdb copy retains only in-frame clones and omits some. There are 210,000 or so clones in the sample; 70% to 90% occur only once, and about 12% lies in the top ten. Sequenced input: peripheral blood. These receptors came from a woman younger than 30 who had recovered from COVID-19.

The chain uses TRBV7-9 and TRBJ2-7; D ambiguous. Germline CDR1 reads SEHNR; CDR2 reads FQNEAQ (reference sequence). V was trimmed by 2 bases and J by 0 bases, leaving 14 bases between them. The CDR3 extends over 16 amino acids. The CDR3, as DNA: TGTGCCAGCAGCTTATACGGAGAAGCCCCCTCCTACGAGCAGTACTTC. Its translation: CASSLYGEAPSYEQYF.

V and J are TRBV9 and TRBJ1-5, with D hard to call. The CDR3 totals 15 residues. Germline values: CDR1 SGDLS, CDR2 YYNGEE. V lost 3 bases to trimming and J lost 7 bases, with 17 bases between them. CDR3 nucleotides: TGTGCCAGCAGCGACAGTCCTGGAACGGGGCAGCCCCAGCATTTT. This translates into CASSDSPGTGQPQHF.

CDR3 amino acids: CASSQGTGVGYTF. The CDR3 DNA sequence: TGTGCCAGCAGCCAAGGGACAGGGGTAGGCTACACCTTC. The chain recombines TRBV4-2 with TRBJ1-2; 9 nucleotides line up with TRBD1. V dropped 1 base and J dropped 8; count of bases not matched to a gene: 2. Germline V CDR1 and CDR2: LGHNA, YNFKEQ. This CDR3 spans 13 amino acids.

The chain recombines TRBV18 with TRBJ2-3; weak D call: TRBD1 (6 bases). Trimming removed 5 bases from V and 2 bases from J, with 11 bases in between. Germline V gene data show CDR1 as KGHSH and CDR2 as LQKENI. The CDR3 loop spans 14 amino acids. The CDR3 coding sequence is TGTGCCAGCTCATTACAGGGTTTCACAGATACGCAGTATTTT. Amino acids: CASSLQGFTDTQYF.

This clone has ten or more counts. CDR3 region: CASTLTDTGELFF. In DNA form, the CDR3 reads TGTGCCAGCACTCTGACAGACACCGGGGAGCTGTTTTTT. This chain connects TRBV6-5 to TRBJ2-2; D perhaps matches TRBD1 (5 bases). Germline V gives CDR1 MNHEY, CDR2 SVGAGI. V lost 7 bases, J lost 3 bases, and 9 bases lay in between. The CDR3 covers 13 residues.

The V gene is TRBV27, the J gene TRBJ1-2; 7 positions match TRBD1. The CDR3 covers 13 residues. Trimming took 4 bases from V and 2 from J; bases not matched to a gene: 1. In germline, CDR1 is MNHEY, CDR2 SMNVEV (reference sequence). Here the CDR3 reads CASSSRGNYGYTF. The DNA of the CDR3 is TGTGCCAGCAGTTCCAGGGGGAACTATGGCTACACCTTC.